These 7 T cell receptor beta chains were sequenced from one sample in a study of blood T cell repertoires in COVID-19 (dated by TCRdb to about 2020). The library was generated by the immunoSEQ multiplex PCR assay. In TCRdb, the immuneACCESS table is reduced to in-frame sequences with V and J assigned. These tables do not hold every clone; where another copy was compared, an unresolved V gene accounts for under half, and the others remain unexplained. Across this sample there are about 200,000 clones, with around 87% seen only once. Of the sample, 3% is held by the ten largest clones. Sequencing was done on a sample of peripheral blood. The source is a man aged 60-69 years with acute or convalescent COVID-19.

This chain links TRBV5-4 with TRBJ2-7, with D possibly TRBD1 on 5 matching bases. This CDR3 comprises 14 residues. CDR1 and CDR2 from the germline V gene are SGHNT and YYREEE (reference sequence). Trimming cost V 3 bases and J 4 bases, with 14 bases left between them. The CDR3 is CASSSPDRDYEQYF. CDR3 nucleotides: TGTGCCAGCAGCTCGCCTGACAGAGATTACGAGCAGTACTTC.

There are a few counts of this clone. This rearrangement joins TRBV6-4 to TRBJ1-1; D is perhaps TRBD1 (5 bases). Trimming stripped 2 bases from V and 2 bases from J, with 15 bases between. The CDR3 covers 16 residues. CDR1 MRHNA and CDR2 SNTAGT come from the germline V gene. CDR3 DNA: TGTGCCAGCAGTGACCAAGCGACAGCAGCAAACACTGAAGCTTTCTTT. It is translated as CASSDQATAANTEAFF.

The chain is built from TRBV18 and TRBJ2-1, with 15 positions matching TRBD2. V lost 2 bases to trimming and J lost 9 bases; unmatched junction nucleotides: 8. This CDR3 has 17 amino acids. Germline CDR1 and CDR2: KGHSH and LQKENI. This CDR3 reads CASSPGTSGGTGGEQFF. The CDR3, as DNA: TGTGCCAGCTCACCAGGGACTAGCGGGGGGACCGGGGGTGAGCAGTTCTTC.

The gene calls are TRBV27 and TRBJ2-7, with D maybe TRBD2 (5 bases). This CDR3 region has 15 residues. From germline, CDR1 is MNHEY and CDR2 SMNVEV (reference sequence). V lost 6 bases and J 1 base, leaving 16 bases between the germline ends. This chain's CDR3 is CASSLVSAGSYEQYF. As DNA, the CDR3 is TGTGCCAGCAGCCTAGTATCGGCGGGTTCCTACGAGCAGTACTTC.

The genes are TRBV4-3 and TRBJ2-3, with TRBD2 matching over 10 bases. Germline CDR1 and CDR2: LGHNA and YSLEER. CDR3 length: 18 amino acids. The V gene end was trimmed by 4 bases and the J gene end by 0 bases; junction bases not matched to a gene: 10. The CDR3 protein is CASSPGPGLAPSTDTQYF. In DNA form, the CDR3 reads TGCGCCAGCAGCCCTGGACCGGGACTAGCGCCTAGCACAGATACGCAGTATTTT.

V and J are TRBV4-1 and TRBJ1-2, with TRBD1 identical over 10 bases. Per the germline V gene, CDR1 is MGHRA and CDR2 is YSYEKL. The CDR3 extends over 16 amino acids. V shed 1 base, J shed 3 bases, and the junction held 5 bases outside the gene matches. CDR3 sequence reads: CASSQAGTGADYGYTF. The CDR3 DNA follows: TGCGCCAGCAGCCAAGCCGGGACAGGGGCCGACTATGGCTACACCTTC.

The chain joins TRBV3-1 (or the pseudogene TRBV3-2) to TRBJ2-1, with D possibly matching TRBD1 (5 bases). Trimming removed 0 bases from V and 13 bases from J, with 13 bases in between. Germline CDR1 LGHDT, CDR2 YNNKEL (reference sequence). The CDR3 spans 13 residues. Written as DNA, the CDR3 is TGTGCCAGCAGCCAAGAACTGCGGCAGGGACAGTTCTTC. Protein: CASSQELRQGQFF.